These T cell receptor beta chains were read from a single sample in a study of T cell repertoires in ileal Crohn's disease. Sequenced by immunoSEQ multiplex PCR; TCRdb stores in-frame clones only, minus some. The profile shows roughly 29,000 clones, about 80% of them singletons. Sequenced material: ileal tissue. The receptors derive from an adult with Crohn's disease. The CDR3 runs from the conserved cysteine through the conserved F or W. Each record gives: D gene, V gene, clone size, J gene, CDR3 DNA, CDR3 protein. D genes are given only for firm matches. Clone size is stated in some rows and not others, as once, few, many or a class when expanded.

D: .; V: TRBV9; size: once; J: TRBJ1-1; DNA: TGTGCCAGCAGCGCCTCGATCGCGGGCGGGATGAACACTGAAGCTTTCTTT; CDR3: CASSASIAGGMNTEAFF
D: .; V: TRBV6-6; size: .; J: TRBJ1-6; DNA: TGTGCCAGCAGGGCCCCCTGGGGCCGGATGGGGCAACCCCTCCACTTT; CDR3: CASRAPWGRMGQPLHF
D: TRBD2; V: TRBV7-3; size: .; J: TRBJ2-1; DNA: TGTGCCAGCAGCCTAAAAATCGGACTAGCGGCCAATGAGCAGTTCTTC; CDR3: CASSLKIGLAANEQFF
D: TRBD1; V: TRBV27; size: .; J: TRBJ1-2; DNA: TGTGCCAGCAGAAAACAGGGGGCGCACTATGGCTACACCTTC; CDR3: CASRKQGAHYGYTF
D: .; V: TRBV7-8; size: few; J: TRBJ2-3; DNA: TGTGCCAGCAGCTTGTCGGATACGCAGTATTTT; CDR3: CASSLSDTQYF
D: TRBD2; V: TRBV2; size: .; J: TRBJ2-1; DNA: TGTGCCAGCCAAGCGGGGGGGCGGAACAATGAGCAGTTCTTC; CDR3: CASQAGGRNNEQFF
D: TRBD2; V: TRBV6-1; size: .; J: TRBJ2-7; DNA: TGTGCCAGCAGAGAGACTAGCGGGAGGGACGAGCAGTACTTC; CDR3: CASRETSGRDEQYF
D: .; V: TRBV2; size: .; J: TRBJ2-1; DNA: TGTGCCAGCAGGGTCGCGTGGCGGGGTTCCTACAATGAGCAGTTCTTC; CDR3: CASRVAWRGSYNEQFF
D: .; V: TRBV18; size: .; J: TRBJ1-4; DNA: TGTGCCAGCTCACTAAAGCGGAATGAAAAACTGTTTTTT; CDR3: CASSLKRNEKLFF
D: TRBD1; V: TRBV19; size: few; J: TRBJ2-3; DNA: TGTGCCAGTAGTAGGGGGACAGACACAGATACGCAGTATTTT; CDR3: CASSRGTDTDTQYF
D: .; V: TRBV27; size: .; J: TRBJ1-2; DNA: TGTGCCAGCGGGCCCGGGACACGGCCCAACTATGGCTACACCTTC; CDR3: CASGPGTRPNYGYTF
D: TRBD2; V: TRBV6-7; size: .; J: TRBJ2-7; DNA: TGTGCCAGCAGTTCCTTAGCGGGGCACTCCTACGAGCAGTACTTC; CDR3: CASSSLAGHSYEQYF
D: .; V: TRBV6-5; size: once; J: TRBJ1-4; DNA: TGTGCCAGCAGTTCCGCGCAGGTTAGTGAAAAACTGTTTTTT; CDR3: CASSSAQVSEKLFF
D: TRBD1; V: TRBV12-5; size: few; J: TRBJ1-5; DNA: TGTGCTAGTGGTTTGGTAAGGCCCCATACAGGGGCTCACCCGCAAGGGAGCAATCAGCCCCAGCATTTT; CDR3: CASGLVRPHTGAHPQGSNQPQHF
D: .; V: TRBV5-6; size: .; J: TRBJ1-2; DNA: TGTGCCAGCAGCTTGTTTGGCGGCAACTTCTATGGCTACACCTTC; CDR3: CASSLFGGNFYGYTF
D: .; V: TRBV6-5; size: .; J: TRBJ1-5; DNA: TGTGCCAGCAGCTTCCTAGGTAGCAATCAGCCCCAGCATTTT; CDR3: CASSFLGSNQPQHF
D: TRBD1; V: TRBV4-1; size: .; J: TRBJ1-5; DNA: TGCGCCAGCAGCCACCGGGACAGGGGGCGGTTGCCCCAGCATTTT; CDR3: CASSHRDRGRLPQHF
D: TRBD1; V: TRBV19; size: .; J: TRBJ1-2; DNA: TGTGCCAGTAGTACGACCGGGACAGGTGTTTACACCTTC; CDR3: CASSTTGTGVYTF
D: .; V: TRBV5-1; size: .; J: TRBJ2-1; DNA: TGCGCCAGCAGCTCCGGACTATCGAATGAGCAGTTCTTC; CDR3: CASSSGLSNEQFF
D: TRBD2; V: TRBV15; size: .; J: TRBJ2-5; DNA: TGTGCCACCAGCCCCCGGCGCACCCGACTAGCGGGGAAGGTAGAGACCCAGTACTTC; CDR3: CATSPRRTRLAGKVETQYF
D: .; V: TRBV5-1; size: .; J: TRBJ2-2; DNA: TGCGCCAGCAGCTGGGCCATTAACACCGGGGAGCTGTTTTTT; CDR3: CASSWAINTGELFF
D: .; V: TRBV5-1; size: .; J: TRBJ1-2; DNA: TGCGCCAGCAGCTCCGAAAATACAGGGTCGCTCAATGGCTACACCTTC; CDR3: CASSSENTGSLNGYTF
D: .; V: TRBV6-1; size: .; J: TRBJ2-5; DNA: TGTGCCAGCGCCTTCTCTAGAGAACCGGGGTGGACCCAGTACTTC; CDR3: CASAFSREPGWTQYF
D: .; V: TRBV7-9; size: .; J: TRBJ1-3; DNA: TGTGCCAGCAGCTTAGTCCGGAGGGGCGGAAACACCATATATTTT; CDR3: CASSLVRRGGNTIYF
D: TRBD2; V: TRBV19; size: .; J: TRBJ2-7; DNA: TGTGCCAGTAGTATGAAGATAGCGGGGGGACACGAGCAGTACTTC; CDR3: CASSMKIAGGHEQYF
D: TRBD1; V: TRBV19; size: .; J: TRBJ2-1; DNA: TGTGCCAGTAGTATTGTCAGGGACAGGGAGCAGTTCTTC; CDR3: CASSIVRDREQFF
D: TRBD1; V: TRBV5-1; size: .; J: TRBJ1-4; DNA: TGCGCCAGCAGCTTGAGGACAGGGGTGACTGAAAAACTGTTTTTT; CDR3: CASSLRTGVTEKLFF
D: .; V: TRBV10-3; size: .; J: TRBJ1-1; DNA: TGTGCCATCAGTGGTAGCAGGGTGAACACTGAAGCTTTCTTT; CDR3: CAISGSRVNTEAFF
D: .; V: TRBV30; size: .; J: TRBJ1-1; DNA: TGTGCCTGGAGTCCGTCGGGGTCCACTGAAGCTTTCTTT; CDR3: CAWSPSGSTEAFF
D: .; V: TRBV2; size: .; J: TRBJ2-7; DNA: TGTGCCAGCAGTTCCCCAGGGGCGAAATCCTACGAGCAGTACTTC; CDR3: CASSSPGAKSYEQYF
D: .; V: TRBV9; size: .; J: TRBJ2-3; DNA: TGTGCCAGCAGCGTAGTAGGATGGGCAGTCACAGATACGCAGTATTTT; CDR3: CASSVVGWAVTDTQYF
D: TRBD1; V: TRBV5-4; size: .; J: TRBJ2-7; DNA: TGTGCCAGTGGGACAGAAGGGCTCGAGCAGTACTTC; CDR3: CASGTEGLEQYF
D: .; V: TRBV27; size: .; J: TRBJ2-7; DNA: TGTGCCAGCAGTTTAAGTACTACCGGATCCTACGAGCAGTACTTC; CDR3: CASSLSTTGSYEQYF
D: .; V: TRBV11-2; size: .; J: TRBJ1-2; DNA: TGTGCCAGCAGCCCAAACCTCCCGGACAGTTTTCTTAACTATGGCTACACCTTC; CDR3: CASSPNLPDSFLNYGYTF
D: .; V: TRBV7-3; size: .; J: TRBJ2-2; DNA: TGTGCCAGCAGCTTTGGACAGAACACCGGGGAGCTGTTTTTT; CDR3: CASSFGQNTGELFF
D: .; V: TRBV9; size: few; J: TRBJ1-6; DNA: TGTGCCAGCAGCGGCGGGGTAAGGGTTAATTCACCCCTCCACTTT; CDR3: CASSGGVRVNSPLHF
D: .; V: TRBV18; size: .; J: TRBJ2-1; DNA: TGTGCCAGCTCACCAAGCATTAATGAGCAGTTCTTC; CDR3: CASSPSINEQFF
D: .; V: TRBV2; size: .; J: TRBJ2-1; DNA: TGTGCCAGCAGTGGTGAACTCTACAATGAGCAGTTCTTC; CDR3: CASSGELYNEQFF
D: TRBD2; V: TRBV7-2; size: .; J: TRBJ2-2; DNA: TGTGCCAGCAGCTTAACGCCCGCGGGGGGGCCGGACGGGGAGCTGTTTTTT; CDR3: CASSLTPAGGPDGELFF
D: TRBD2; V: TRBV27; size: once; J: TRBJ2-2; DNA: TGTGCCACCGCGGGACTAGCGGGGGGGCCGGTTGGGGAGCTGTTTTTT; CDR3: CATAGLAGGPVGELFF
D: TRBD1; V: TRBV5-1; size: .; J: TRBJ2-7; DNA: TGCGCCAGCAGCTATAGGGACAGGGACTACGAGCAGTACTTC; CDR3: CASSYRDRDYEQYF
D: .; V: TRBV4-3; size: .; J: TRBJ1-6; DNA: TGCGCCAGCAGCCGACAAGTACAGAATAATTCACCCCTCCACTTT; CDR3: CASSRQVQNNSPLHF
D: .; V: TRBV7-2; size: .; J: TRBJ2-1; DNA: TGTGCCAGCAGCTTATTGGCACGGGCCACTAGTGGCAATGAGCAGTTCTTC; CDR3: CASSLLARATSGNEQFF
D: .; V: TRBV7-2; size: .; J: TRBJ1-1; DNA: TGTGCCAGCAGCTTGGACAGTAGTTTGAACACTGAAGCTTTCTTT; CDR3: CASSLDSSLNTEAFF
D: .; V: TRBV2; size: .; J: TRBJ1-2; DNA: TGTGCCAGCAGTGACTCAGGGGCGGACTATGGCTACACCTTC; CDR3: CASSDSGADYGYTF
D: TRBD2; V: TRBV18; size: .; J: TRBJ2-7; DNA: TGTGCCAGCTCCCGAGCTGGGACTAGCGCCTACGAGCAGTACTTC; CDR3: CASSRAGTSAYEQYF
D: .; V: TRBV5-6; size: medium-sized; J: TRBJ1-2; DNA: TGTGCCAGCAGCTTAGCAGGGCGTGGCTATGGCTACACCTTC; CDR3: CASSLAGRGYGYTF
D: .; V: TRBV4-2; size: .; J: TRBJ1-2; DNA: TGTGCCAGCAGCCAACCGGAGTCCTACTATGGCTACACCTTC; CDR3: CASSQPESYYGYTF
D: .; V: TRBV7-7; size: few; J: TRBJ2-2; DNA: TGTGCTAGCAGCTCACTGACGGGGAACACCGGGGAGCTGTTTTTT; CDR3: CASSSLTGNTGELFF
D: TRBD2; V: TRBV4-2; size: .; J: TRBJ2-7; DNA: TGTGCCAGCAGCCAAGATCCCCCTGGCGGGGGCTACGAGCAGTACTTC; CDR3: CASSQDPPGGGYEQYF
D: TRBD1; V: TRBV29-1; size: .; J: TRBJ1-2; DNA: TGCAGCGTTGAAGGGTCGAACAGGGGGCCTGTTGGCTACACCTTC; CDR3: CSVEGSNRGPVGYTF
D: TRBD2; V: TRBV7-6; size: once; J: TRBJ2-5; DNA: TGTGCCAGCAGCCTAGGGGTAGCGGGAGCCTCAGAGACCCAGTACTTC; CDR3: CASSLGVAGASETQYF
D: .; V: TRBV14; size: .; J: TRBJ2-7; DNA: TGTGCCAGCAGCCATGGACAGTCGGCGTGGGCCTTC; CDR3: CASSHGQSAWAF
D: TRBD2; V: TRBV12-5; size: .; J: TRBJ2-2; DNA: TGTGCTAGTTTCGGGGGGTTCACCGGGGAGCTGTTTTTT; CDR3: CASFGGFTGELFF
D: TRBD1; V: TRBV5-1; size: .; J: TRBJ1-2; DNA: TGCGCCAGCAGCTTGTCAGGGGGCTATGGCTACACCTTC; CDR3: CASSLSGGYGYTF